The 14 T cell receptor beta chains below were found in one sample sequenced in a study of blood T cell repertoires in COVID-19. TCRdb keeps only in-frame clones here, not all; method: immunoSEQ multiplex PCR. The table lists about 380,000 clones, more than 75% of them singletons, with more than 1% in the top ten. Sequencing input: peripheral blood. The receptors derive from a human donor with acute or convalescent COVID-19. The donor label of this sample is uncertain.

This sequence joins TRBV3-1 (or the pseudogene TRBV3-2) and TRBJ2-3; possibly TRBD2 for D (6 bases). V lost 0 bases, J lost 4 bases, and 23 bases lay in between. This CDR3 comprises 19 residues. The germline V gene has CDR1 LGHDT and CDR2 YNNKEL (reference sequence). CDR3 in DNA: TGTGCCAGCAGCCAAGATCGGACTACCGGTCTCATTAGTCCAGATACGCAGTATTTT. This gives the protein CASSQDRTTGLISPDTQYF.

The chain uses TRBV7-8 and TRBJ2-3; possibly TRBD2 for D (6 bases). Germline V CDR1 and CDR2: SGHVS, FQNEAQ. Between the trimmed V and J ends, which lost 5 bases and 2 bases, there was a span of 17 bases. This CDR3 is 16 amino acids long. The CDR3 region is CASSPRDGGATDTQYF. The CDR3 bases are TGTGCCAGCAGCCCGAGGGACGGGGGAGCCACAGATACGCAGTATTTT.

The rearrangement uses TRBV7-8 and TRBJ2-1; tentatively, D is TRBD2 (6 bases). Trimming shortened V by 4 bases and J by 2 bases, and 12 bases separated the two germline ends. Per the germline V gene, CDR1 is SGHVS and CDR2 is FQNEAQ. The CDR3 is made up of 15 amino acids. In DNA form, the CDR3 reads TGTGCCAGCAGCTCCCGTGGCGGGACCTACAATGAGCAGTTCTTC. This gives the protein CASSSRGGTYNEQFF.

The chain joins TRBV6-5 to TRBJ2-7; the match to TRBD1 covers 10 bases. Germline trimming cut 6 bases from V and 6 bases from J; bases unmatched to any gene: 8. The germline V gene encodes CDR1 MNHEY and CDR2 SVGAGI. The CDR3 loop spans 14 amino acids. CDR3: CASSPGTGVGEQYF. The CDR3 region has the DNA TGTGCCAGCAGCCCCGGGACAGGGGTTGGCGAGCAGTACTTC.

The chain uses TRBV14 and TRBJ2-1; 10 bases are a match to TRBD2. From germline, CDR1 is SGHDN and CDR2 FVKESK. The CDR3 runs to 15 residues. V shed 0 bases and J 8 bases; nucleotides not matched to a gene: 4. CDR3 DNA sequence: TGTGCCAGCAGCCAAGATATAGCGGGAGGCGATGAGCAGTTCTTC. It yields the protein CASSQDIAGGDEQFF.

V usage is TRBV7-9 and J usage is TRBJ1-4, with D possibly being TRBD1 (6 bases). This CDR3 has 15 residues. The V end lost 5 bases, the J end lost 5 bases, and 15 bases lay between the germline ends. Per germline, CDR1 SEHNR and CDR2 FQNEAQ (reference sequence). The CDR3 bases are TGTGCCAGCAGCGTCCGCTCCACAGGGAATGAAAAACTGTTTTTT. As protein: CASSVRSTGNEKLFF.

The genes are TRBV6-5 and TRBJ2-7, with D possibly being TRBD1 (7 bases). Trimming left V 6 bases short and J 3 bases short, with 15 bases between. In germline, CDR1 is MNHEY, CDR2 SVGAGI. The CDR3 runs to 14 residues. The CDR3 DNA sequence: TGTGCCAGCAGCGCCAACAGGGGAGGCTACGAGCAGTACTTC. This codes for CASSANRGGYEQYF.

CDR3 residues: CATSRVRGQETQYF. As DNA, the CDR3 is TGTGCCACCAGCAGAGTACGAGGGCAAGAGACCCAGTACTTC. The rearrangement uses TRBV15 and TRBJ2-5, with D maybe TRBD2 (5 bases). The CDR3 contains 14 residues. Germline V CDR1 and CDR2: LNHNV, YYDKDF (reference sequence). Deletions cut 1 base from V and 2 bases from J, with 8 bases between. Using reference TRBV15 and TRBJ2-5 for the parts outside the CDR3, the full variable domain is DAMVIQNPRYQVTQFGKPVTLSCSQTLNHNVMYWYQQKSSQAPKLLFHYYDKDFNNEADTPDNFQSRRPNTSFCFLDIRSPGLGDTAMYLCATSRVRGQETQYFGPGTRLLVL.

CDR3 sequence: CAISYSGGLTGELFF. The CDR3 nucleotides read TGTGCCATCAGTTATAGCGGGGGCCTCACCGGGGAGCTGTTTTTT. The chain uses TRBV10-3 and TRBJ2-2; TRBD2 agrees at 9 bases. The CDR3 is 15 amino acids. The J segment lost 4 bases and the V segment lost 5 bases, leaving 5 bases of the junction unmatched. Per germline, CDR1 ENHRY and CDR2 SYGVKD.

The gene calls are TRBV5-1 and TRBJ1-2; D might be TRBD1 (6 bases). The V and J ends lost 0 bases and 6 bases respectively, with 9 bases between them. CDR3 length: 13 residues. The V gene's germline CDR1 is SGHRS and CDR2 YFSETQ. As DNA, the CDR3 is TGCGCCAGCAGCTTGGTGGGGGCGCATGGCTACACCTTC. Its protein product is CASSLVGAHGYTF.

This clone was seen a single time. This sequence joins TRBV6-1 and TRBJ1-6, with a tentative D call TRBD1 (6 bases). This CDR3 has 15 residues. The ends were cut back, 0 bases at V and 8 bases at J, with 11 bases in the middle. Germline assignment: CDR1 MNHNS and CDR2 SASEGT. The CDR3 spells CASSEAGGADSPLHF. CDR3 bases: TGTGCCAGCAGTGAAGCAGGGGGAGCTGATTCACCCCTCCACTTT.

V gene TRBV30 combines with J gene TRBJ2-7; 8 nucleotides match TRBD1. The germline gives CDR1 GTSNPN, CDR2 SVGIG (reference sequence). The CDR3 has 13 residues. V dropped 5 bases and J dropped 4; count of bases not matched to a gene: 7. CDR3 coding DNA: TGTGCCTGGGACAGGGGTCGGGGGTACGAGCAGTACTTC. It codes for CAWDRGRGYEQYF.

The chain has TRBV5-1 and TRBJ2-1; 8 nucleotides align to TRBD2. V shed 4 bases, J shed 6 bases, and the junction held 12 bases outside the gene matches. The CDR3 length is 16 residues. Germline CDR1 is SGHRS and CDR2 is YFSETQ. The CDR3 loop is CASSTVRGAGGNEQFF. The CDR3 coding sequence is TGCGCCAGCAGCACCGTCCGGGGCGCGGGGGGCAATGAGCAGTTCTTC.

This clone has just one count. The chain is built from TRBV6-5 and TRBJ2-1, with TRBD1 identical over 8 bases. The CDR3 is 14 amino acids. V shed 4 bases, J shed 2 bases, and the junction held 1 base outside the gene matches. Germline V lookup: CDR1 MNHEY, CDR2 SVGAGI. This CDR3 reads CASSLGQAYNEQFF. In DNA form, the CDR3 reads TGTGCCAGCAGTTTGGGACAGGCCTACAATGAGCAGTTCTTC.